These 3 T cell receptor beta chains share one sample of origin, sequenced in a study of CD8 T cells in ankylosing spondylitis. Study results and limitations: A motif of eight highly homologous TCR beta variants was seen as apparently characteristic of ankylosing spondylitis blood.

MiXCR was run by TCRdb on the 5' RACE reads, yielding one entry per CDR3 protein. The sample has 670,000 or so distinct CDR3 sequences, roughly 20% seen once. No antigen has been assigned to these receptors. The sequenced sample consisted of blood, either unsorted or a sorted T cell fraction (not recorded which). These receptors originate from a male donor with ankylosing spondylitis.

The chain combines TRBV5-1 with TRBJ2-5; D call uncertain. CDR3 length equals 16 residues. V lost 1 base, J lost 4 bases, and 17 bases lay in between. In germline, CDR1 is SGHRS, CDR2 YFSETQ. The CDR3 spells CASSLLGLGSPETQYF. CDR3 sequence (DNA): TGCGCCAGCAGCTTGTTAGGGCTGGGGTCCCCAGAGACCCAGTACTTC.

This clonotype was seen a single time. This sequence joins TRBV20-1 and TRBJ1-6; perhaps TRBD1 as D (6 bases). V was shortened by 3 bases and J by 9 bases, with 18 bases between the two germline ends. The CDR3 has 15 amino acids. Germline V gives CDR1 DFQATT, CDR2 SNEGSKA (reference sequence). CDR3 sequence: CSASEPTGLLSPLHF. The CDR3 DNA follows: TGCAGTGCTAGTGAACCTACAGGGTTGCTTTCACCCCTCCACTTT.

The chain links TRBV7-2 to TRBJ2-1, with 7 bases identical to TRBD1. This CDR3 comprises 16 residues. The ends lost 5 bases at V and 5 bases at J; junction bases unmatched: 12. Germline V gene sequence: CDR1 SGHTA, CDR2 FQGNSA. CDR3 DNA sequence: TGTGCCAGCAGCCCAAGGCGACAGGGCGCCAACAATGAGCAGTTCTTC. This translates into CASSPRRQGANNEQFF.